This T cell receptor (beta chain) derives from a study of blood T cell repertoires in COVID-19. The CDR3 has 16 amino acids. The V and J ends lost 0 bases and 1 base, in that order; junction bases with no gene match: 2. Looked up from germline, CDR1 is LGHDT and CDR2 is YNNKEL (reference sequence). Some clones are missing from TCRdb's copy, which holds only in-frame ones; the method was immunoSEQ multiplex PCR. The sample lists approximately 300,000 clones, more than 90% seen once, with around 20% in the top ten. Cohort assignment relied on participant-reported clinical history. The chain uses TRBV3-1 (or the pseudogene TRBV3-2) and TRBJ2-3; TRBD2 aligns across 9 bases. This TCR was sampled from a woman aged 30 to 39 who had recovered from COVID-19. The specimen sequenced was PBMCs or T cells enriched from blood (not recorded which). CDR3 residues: CASSQEQRGGTDTQYF. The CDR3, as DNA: TGTGCCAGCAGCCAAGAGCAGCGGGGGGGCACAGATACGCAGTATTTT.